This T cell receptor beta chain was sequenced for a study of PD-1 blockade in classical Hodgkin lymphoma (dated by TCRdb to the early 2020s). With respect to the entire study: Nivolumab dosing was 3 mg/kg intravenously every 2 weeks, continuing until either disease progression or unacceptable toxicity. The study used TCR beta sequencing and CyTOF to define a peripheral blood immune signature of response to PD-1 blockade in classical Hodgkin lymphoma.

Genomic DNA was extracted with the Qiagen DNeasy kit from unsorted PBMCs and from negatively selected CD4+ and CD8+ fractions. TCR beta CDR3 regions were subjected to amplification by immunoSEQ multiplex PCR with primers that anneal to V and J segments. A synthetic immune receptor repertoire was used to minimize amplification bias, and any remaining bias was removed computationally after sequencing. Under the source paper's analysis protocol: Custom Python scripts were used to quantify repertoire diversity as the Shannon entropy index. Unsorted, CD4+ and CD8+ repertoires were analyzed separately, except in combined analyses where CD4+ and CD8+ sequences were merged in silico. A clone was considered expanded if an increase in frequency of at least 2-fold after treatment relative to C1D1 was found, and a pseudocount of 0.5 was applied to clones undetected at baseline. Singleton clones were defined as clones with 0 or 1 copy at C1D1, and non-singleton clones were defined as clones with 2 or more copies. By matching protein sequences in sorted samples from the same patient, clones expanded in unsorted samples were annotated as CD4+, CD8+ or unknown. Diversity changes from C1D1 to C4D1 were tested in paired samples using Wilcoxon tests. TCRdb took this table from immuneACCESS and kept in-frame rearrangements with V and J called. Such tables lack part of the clones; where checked against another copy, unresolved V genes explain under half of the gap, and the rest is unexplained. The V and J calls and clone size come from that table; D and trimming were worked out from the DNA. The sample contains about 28,000 clones, 65% to 75% of them found a single time. The top ten constitute around 26% of the sample.

This clone occurred a few times. Its target antigen remains unknown. The sample holds no much larger clone one base away, and base qualities are not on file. Results and caveats for the whole study, not just this receptor: Lower diversity was seen in patients whose nivolumab began less than 1 year after ASCT, and these patients were left out of later analyses so that immune reconstitution would not confound the results. Baseline TCR diversity was reported as lower in newly diagnosed patients than in healthy donors, and lower still in relapsed/refractory patients. Baseline diversity similar to that of newly diagnosed patients was observed in trial patients achieving complete response, whereas significantly lower diversity was observed in partial responders and progressors. Only a single clinical trial cohort was studied, and what caused the repertoire differences, possibly disease activity or prior therapy, remained undefined. By C4D1, a significant rise was seen in CD4+ TCR diversity but not in CD8+ TCR diversity (p=0.0027 vs p=0.16), and the rise was most apparent among complete responders (p=0.02).

Sample time point, as interpreted from the label and publication: cycle 2 day 1 (C2D1) of nivolumab. Every trial patient had relapsed after autologous stem cell transplantation, and cohorts A, B and C differed in prior brentuximab vedotin exposure. A total of over 50 patients with relapsed/refractory classical Hodgkin lymphoma made up the trial cohort, and each patient's best overall response was complete response, partial response or progressive disease. Trial patients were treated with single-agent nivolumab in the multi-cohort phase II CheckMate 205 trial. Best overall response was determined by an independent review committee according to the 2007 International Working Group response criteria. Trial PBMCs were collected immediately before nivolumab initiation (C1D1) and during therapy at cycle 2 day 1 and cycle 4 day 1. After peripheral blood was drawn into 8 mL Vacutainer Cell Preparation Tubes, PBMCs were isolated by centrifugation and then cryopreserved.

The starting material was peripheral blood mononuclear cells (PBMCs), obtained before the second cycle of nivolumab. The sequence derives from a human donor with classical Hodgkin lymphoma.

The CDR3 protein: CASSIPGLAGVDTQYF. At the DNA level, the sequence is TGCGCCAGCAGCATTCCGGGACTAGCGGGAGTGGATACGCAGTATTTT. The rearranged segments are TRBV5-1 and TRBJ2-3; a stretch of 14 junction bases matches TRBD2. V lost 4 bases and J lost 6 bases, and the count of bases not matched to a germline gene is 7. The CDR3, cysteine through phenylalanine, is 16 amino acids long. Kept here is only the CDR3 DNA, which spans 48 bases and is read in frame from base 1. The germline V gene supplies CDR1 SGHRS and CDR2 YFSETQ.